Detailed here is one T cell receptor (beta chain). The V and J ends lost 4 bases and 6 bases, in that order; junction bases with no gene match: 12. This CDR3 is built from 16 residues. CDR1 and CDR2 (germline): SGHNT, YYREEE (reference sequence). The record originates from a study of blood T cell repertoires in COVID-19. Background on the study: The analysed material was cDNA or gDNA that came from T cells, B-cell-depleted T cells, or PBMCs.

Per the authors' pipeline: Amplifying reference gene primers gave estimates of nucleated cell counts. The assay was immunoSEQ multiplex PCR, and TCRdb's table has in-frame clones only and misses some. The DNA was the basis for D and trimming; V, J and clone size are from that table. This table holds 60,000 to 80,000 clones, approximately 85% found once. The genes are TRBV5-4 and TRBJ2-3, with 9 bases matching TRBD2. This TCR was sampled from a man between 50 and 59 years old with acute or convalescent COVID-19. Sequenced sample: peripheral blood. CDR3: CASSRPHLAGSDTQYF. The CDR3 DNA reads as TGTGCCAGCAGCAGACCCCATCTAGCGGGGTCCGATACGCAGTATTTT.